This T cell receptor (beta chain) comes out of a study of blood T cell repertoires in COVID-19. Only in-frame clones appear in the TCRdb table, and some are missing; sequencing was by immunoSEQ multiplex PCR. The sample has 450,000 or so clones, 80% to 90% seen once; the top ten hold approximately 0.9%. The CDR3 runs to 15 residues. From germline, CDR1 is MNHEY and CDR2 SMNVEV (reference sequence). Losses at the gene ends were 6 bases for V and 3 bases for J; bases not matched to a gene: 9. Seattle participants joined during active infection and were tracked over time. The specimen was peripheral blood. This receptor was identified in a man between 18 and 35 years old with COVID-19, enrolled during active disease. The chain combines TRBV27 with TRBJ1-1; 8 bases fit TRBD1. CDR3 amino acids: CASRTHRGGDTEAFF. Written as DNA, the CDR3 is TGTGCCAGCAGAACACACAGGGGGGGGGACACTGAAGCTTTCTTT.